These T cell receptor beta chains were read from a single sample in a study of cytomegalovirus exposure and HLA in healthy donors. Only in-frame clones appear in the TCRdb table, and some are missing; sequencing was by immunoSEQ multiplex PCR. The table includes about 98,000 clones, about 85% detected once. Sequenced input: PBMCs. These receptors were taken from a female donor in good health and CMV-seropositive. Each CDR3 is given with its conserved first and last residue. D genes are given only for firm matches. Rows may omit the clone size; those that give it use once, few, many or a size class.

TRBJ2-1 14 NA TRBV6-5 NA TGTGCCAGCAGTTACTCCAGGGCTTACAATGAGCAGTTCTTC CASSYSRAYNEQFF
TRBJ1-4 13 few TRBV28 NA TGTGCCAGCAGTTTGAGACAGCGCGAAAAACTGTTTTTT CASSLRQREKLFF
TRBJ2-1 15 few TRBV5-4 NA TGTGCCAGCAGCTTGGTCTTAGCGTCCTACAATGAGCAGTTCTTC CASSLVLASYNEQFF
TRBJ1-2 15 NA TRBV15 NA TGTGCCACCAGCAGAGTTTCTTCGGGAAACTATGGCTACACCTTC CATSRVSSGNYGYTF
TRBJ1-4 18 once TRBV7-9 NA TGTGCCAGCAGCTTAGTTGTTCGGGTCGTGGAAACTAATGAAAAACTGTTTTTT CASSLVVRVVETNEKLFF
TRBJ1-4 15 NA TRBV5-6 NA TGTGCCAGCAGCTTGATGATCCAGGGGAAAGAAAAACTGTTTTTT CASSLMIQGKEKLFF
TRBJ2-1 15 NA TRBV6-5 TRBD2 TGTGCCAGCAGGGCCGGGACTAGCGGGCTAGAGGAGCAGTTCTTC CASRAGTSGLEEQFF
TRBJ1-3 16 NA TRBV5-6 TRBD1 TGTGCCAGCAGCGGGACAGGACGACTCTCTGGAAACACCATATATTTT CASSGTGRLSGNTIYF
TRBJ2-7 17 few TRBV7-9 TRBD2 TGTGCCAGCAGCTTAGGCGGACTAGCGGGAGACTCCTACGAGCAGTACTTC CASSLGGLAGDSYEQYF
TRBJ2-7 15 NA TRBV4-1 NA TGCGCCAGCAGCCAAGTGACAGGAGGAGGCTACGAGCAGTACTTC CASSQVTGGGYEQYF
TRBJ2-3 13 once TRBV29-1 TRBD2 TGCAGCAGCGGGACTAGCTTTGCCGATACGCAGTATTTT CSSGTSFADTQYF
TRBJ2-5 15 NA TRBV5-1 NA TGCGCCAGCAGCCGACAGGATGGGATGGGAGAGACCCAGTACTTC CASSRQDGMGETQYF
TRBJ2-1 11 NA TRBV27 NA TGTGCCAGCAGTCGGTACAATGAGCAGTTCTTC CASSRYNEQFF
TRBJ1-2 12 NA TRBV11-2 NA TGTGCCAGCAGCTTAGTATGGGGAGGAAACACCTTC CASSLVWGGNTF
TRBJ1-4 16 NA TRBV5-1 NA TGCGCCAGCAGCTCAACCCAGGGGAGAACTAATGAAAAACTGTTTTTT CASSSTQGRTNEKLFF
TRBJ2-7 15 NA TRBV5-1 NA TGCGCCAGCAGCTTCGGTACGGGTCTTTCCTACGAGCAGTACTTC CASSFGTGLSYEQYF
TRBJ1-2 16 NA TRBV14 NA TGTGCCAGCAGCCCAGCCGGAGGCAGATCAAACTATGGCTACACCTTC CASSPAGGRSNYGYTF
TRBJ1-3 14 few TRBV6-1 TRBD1 TGTGCCAGCAGTGCCTGGGACAGTCGAAACACCATATATTTT CASSAWDSRNTIYF
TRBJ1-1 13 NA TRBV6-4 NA TGTGCCAGCAGAGACACTCTTTGGACTGAAGCTTTCTTT CASRDTLWTEAFF
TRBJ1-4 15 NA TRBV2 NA TGTGCCAGCAGCGAGGAAATCCGCACTAATGAAAAACTGTTTTTT CASSEEIRTNEKLFF
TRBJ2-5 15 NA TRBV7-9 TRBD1 TGTGCCAGCAGCTCCCCCTCGGACAGGGAAGAGACCCAGTACTTC CASSSPSDREETQYF
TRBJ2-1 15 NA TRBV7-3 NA TGTGCCAGCAGCAAAGGACAGCCGAACCAAAATGAGCAGTTCTTC CASSKGQPNQNEQFF
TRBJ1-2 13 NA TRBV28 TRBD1 TGTGCCAGCATCGGGGACAGATTCTATGGCTACACCTTC CASIGDRFYGYTF
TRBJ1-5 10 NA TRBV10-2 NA TGCGCCAGCGGCAGTCAGCCCCAGCATTTT CASGSQPQHF
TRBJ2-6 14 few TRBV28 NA TGTGCCAGCAGTTTTACTACTGGGGCCAACGTCCTGACTTTC CASSFTTGANVLTF
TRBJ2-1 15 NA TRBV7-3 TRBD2 TGTGCCAGCAGCGTGACTAGCGAGTCAGGCAATGAGCAGTTCTTC CASSVTSESGNEQFF
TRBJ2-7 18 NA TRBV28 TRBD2 TGTGCCAGCAGTTTAACCCTAGCGGGAGGGCCCCTATCCTACGAGCAGTACTTC CASSLTLAGGPLSYEQYF